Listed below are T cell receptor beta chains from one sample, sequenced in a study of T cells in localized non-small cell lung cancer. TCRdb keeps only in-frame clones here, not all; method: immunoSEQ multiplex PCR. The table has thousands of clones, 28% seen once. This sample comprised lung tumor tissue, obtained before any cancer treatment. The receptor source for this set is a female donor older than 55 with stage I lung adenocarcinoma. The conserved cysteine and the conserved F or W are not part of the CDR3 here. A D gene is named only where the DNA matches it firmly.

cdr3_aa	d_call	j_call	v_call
ASSYIGGLAGVGTDTQY	TRBD2	TRBJ2-3	TRBV6-8
ASSQESNTPYGYT	.	TRBJ1-2	TRBV4-1
SARIGTAAYEQY	TRBD1	TRBJ2-7	TRBV29-1
ASSPLSRQGGETQY	TRBD1	TRBJ2-5	TRBV28
ASSGDTDTQY	TRBD2	TRBJ2-3	TRBV6-8
ASSYIGGTPLH	.	TRBJ1-6	TRBV6-8
ASSALAGVTDTQY	TRBD2	TRBJ2-3	TRBV9
ASSHTDTQY	.	TRBJ2-3	TRBV14
ASSSTGTDTQY	.	TRBJ2-3	TRBV9
ASSLEGTGVGYT	TRBD1	TRBJ1-2	TRBV11-3
ASSALGLPPGLEQY	TRBD2	TRBJ2-7	TRBV6-8
ASSLGVRGLNTGELF	.	TRBJ2-2	TRBV9
ASSGENLAGNTIY	.	TRBJ1-3	TRBV9
ASSPPSSGGFYNEQF	TRBD2	TRBJ2-1	TRBV18
ASSQYRDRGLPGTGELF	TRBD1	TRBJ2-2	TRBV4-1
ASRDLSVIWETEAF	.	TRBJ1-1	TRBV6-8
ASSLGGTGGYEQY	TRBD1	TRBJ2-7	TRBV6-8
ASSSGIGANVLT	TRBD2	TRBJ2-6	TRBV6-8
ASSPSPGGRETQY	TRBD2	TRBJ2-5	TRBV11-3
ASSMKGGGYT	.	TRBJ1-2	TRBV19
ASSAPGQGNEKLF	TRBD1	TRBJ1-4	TRBV19
ASSEGQGAIDTQY	TRBD1	TRBJ2-3	TRBV6-8
ASSPSRAENTIY	.	TRBJ1-3	TRBV18
ATSRDYVSGELF	.	TRBJ2-2	TRBV15
ASSHGFGPQETQY	.	TRBJ2-5	TRBV1
ASSPLRQGQGIYNEQF	TRBD1	TRBJ2-1	TRBV18
ASSPGGRSSGNTIY	.	TRBJ1-3	TRBV28
ASSFGGITDTQY	.	TRBJ2-3	TRBV23-1
ASSTPSALYNEQF	.	TRBJ2-1	TRBV4-1
ASSYPKREGDTQY	TRBD2	TRBJ2-3	TRBV5-1
ASGQGYSYEQY	TRBD1	TRBJ2-7	TRBV7-2
ASSSAGTGGTGANVLT	TRBD1	TRBJ2-6	TRBV11-3
ASSLEARGGEAF	.	TRBJ1-1	TRBV11-3
ASSNLGGPREETQY	TRBD1	TRBJ2-5	TRBV2
AISESGTGPGEQY	TRBD1	TRBJ2-7	TRBV10-3
AISESPGRNGYT	.	TRBJ1-2	TRBV10-3
ASSYSWVSGTDTEAF	.	TRBJ1-1	TRBV6-8
ASSYGTSGSLGETQY	TRBD2	TRBJ2-5	TRBV6-7
ASSLEGVGQHYGYT	.	TRBJ1-2	TRBV11-3
ASSVQPMNTEAF	.	TRBJ1-1	TRBV9
ASSLMTSGSNNEQF	TRBD2	TRBJ2-1	TRBV11-3
ASSQDYPRGDGTEAF	TRBD1	TRBJ1-1	TRBV4-1
ASSPGLDSYEQY	TRBD2	TRBJ2-7	TRBV18
ASSPPGVGGPGGYT	.	TRBJ1-2	TRBV6-8
AWSIRERLQETQY	.	TRBJ2-5	TRBV30
ASSYAGAYYGYT	.	TRBJ1-2	TRBV11-3
ASSPLGRTTNEKLF	.	TRBJ1-4	TRBV28
ATRDTTYEQY	.	TRBJ2-7	TRBV28
ASSYSRPSGSHEQY	TRBD2	TRBJ2-7	TRBV6-8
ASSTILGYNQPQH	.	TRBJ1-5	TRBV19
ASSLSVGGNQPQH	.	TRBJ1-5	TRBV27